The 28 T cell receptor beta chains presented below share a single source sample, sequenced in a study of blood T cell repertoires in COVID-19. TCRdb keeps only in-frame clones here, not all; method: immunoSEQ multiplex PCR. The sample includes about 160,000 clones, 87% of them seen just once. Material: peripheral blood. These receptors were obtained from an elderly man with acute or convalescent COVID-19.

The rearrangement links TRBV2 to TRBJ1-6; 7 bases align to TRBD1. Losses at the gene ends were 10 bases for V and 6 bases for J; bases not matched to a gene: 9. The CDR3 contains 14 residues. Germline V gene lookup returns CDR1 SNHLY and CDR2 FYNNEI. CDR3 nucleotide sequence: TGTGCCATACCGGGGGGGACAGCTAATTCACCCCTCCACTTT. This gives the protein CAIPGGTANSPLHF.

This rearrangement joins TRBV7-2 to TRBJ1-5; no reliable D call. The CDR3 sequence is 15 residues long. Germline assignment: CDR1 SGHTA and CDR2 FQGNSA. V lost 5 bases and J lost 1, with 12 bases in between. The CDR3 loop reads CASSPGGRSNQPQHF. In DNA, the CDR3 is TGTGCCAGCAGCCCGGGAGGGCGGAGCAATCAGCCCCAGCATTTT.

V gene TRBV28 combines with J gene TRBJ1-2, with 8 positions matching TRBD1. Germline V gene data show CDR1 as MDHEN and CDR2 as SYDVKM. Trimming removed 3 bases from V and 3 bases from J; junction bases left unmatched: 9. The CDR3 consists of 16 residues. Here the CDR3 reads CASSLVLSGQDYGYTF. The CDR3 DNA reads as TGTGCCAGCAGTTTGGTGCTTTCGGGACAGGACTATGGCTACACCTTC.

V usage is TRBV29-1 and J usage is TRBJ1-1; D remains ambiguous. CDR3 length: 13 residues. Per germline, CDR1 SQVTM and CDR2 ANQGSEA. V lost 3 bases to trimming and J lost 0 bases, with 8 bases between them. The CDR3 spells CSVDRLVNTEAFF. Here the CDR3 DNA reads TGCAGCGTTGATAGACTCGTGAACACTGAAGCTTTCTTT.

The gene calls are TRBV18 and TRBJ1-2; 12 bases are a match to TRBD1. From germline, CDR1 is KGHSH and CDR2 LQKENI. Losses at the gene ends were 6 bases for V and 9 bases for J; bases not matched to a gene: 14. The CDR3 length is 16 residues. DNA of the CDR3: TGTGCCAGCTCGCTTACGGACGGGACAGGGGGCGCTAGCTACACCTTC. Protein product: CASSLTDGTGGASYTF.

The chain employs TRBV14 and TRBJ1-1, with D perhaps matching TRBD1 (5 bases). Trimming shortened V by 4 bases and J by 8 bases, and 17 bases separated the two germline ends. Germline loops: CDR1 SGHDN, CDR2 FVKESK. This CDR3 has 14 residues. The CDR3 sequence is CASSLQTETAEAFF. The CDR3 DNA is TGTGCCAGCAGCCTACAAACAGAGACAGCCGAAGCTTTCTTT. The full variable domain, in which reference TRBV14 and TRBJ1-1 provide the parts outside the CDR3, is EAGVTQFPSHSVIEKGQTVTLRCDPISGHDNLYWYRRVMGKEIKFLLHFVKESKQDESGMPNNRFLAERTGGTYSTLKVQPAELEDSGVYFCASSLQTETAEAFFGQGTRLTVV.

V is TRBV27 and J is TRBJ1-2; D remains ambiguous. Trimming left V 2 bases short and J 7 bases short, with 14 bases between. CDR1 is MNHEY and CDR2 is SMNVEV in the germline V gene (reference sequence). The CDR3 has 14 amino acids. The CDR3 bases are TGTGCCAGCAGTTTAAGGCCCCGGGAGAGTGGCTACACCTTC. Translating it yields CASSLRPRESGYTF.

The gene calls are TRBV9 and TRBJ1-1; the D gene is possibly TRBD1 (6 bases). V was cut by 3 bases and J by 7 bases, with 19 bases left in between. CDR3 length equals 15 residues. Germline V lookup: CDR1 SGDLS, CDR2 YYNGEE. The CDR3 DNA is TGTGCCAGCAGCGCCGTAGTAGGGGGTTGGGGTGAAGCTTTCTTT. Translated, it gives CASSAVVGGWGEAFF. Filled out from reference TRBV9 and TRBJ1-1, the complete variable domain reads DSGVTQTPKHLITATGQRVTLRCSPRSGDLSVYWYQQSLDQGLQFLIQYYNGEERAKGNILERFSAQQFPDLHSELNLSSLELGDSALYFCASSAVVGGWGEAFFGQGTRLTVV.

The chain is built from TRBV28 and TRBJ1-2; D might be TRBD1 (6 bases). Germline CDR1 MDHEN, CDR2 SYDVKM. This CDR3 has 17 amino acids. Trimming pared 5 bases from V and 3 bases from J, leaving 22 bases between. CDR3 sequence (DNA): TGTGCCAGCAGTCCGGGGGGGCCAGGACGGGGCGACTATGGCTACACCTTC. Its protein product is CASSPGGPGRGDYGYTF.

Written as DNA, the CDR3 is TGTGCCAGCACCCTCCTGGGACAGGAGAGTGAAGCTTTCTTT. This translates into CASTLLGQESEAFF. This rearrangement joins TRBV7-2 to TRBJ1-1, with 8 bases aligning to TRBD1. Germline V CDR1 and CDR2: SGHTA, FQGNSA. CDR3 length: 14 residues. After removal of 7 bases from V and 7 bases from J, the junction contained 11 bases not matched to a gene.

The CDR3, as DNA: TGCGCCAGCAGTGAGGTGGCAGGAGGACTACGGGACTACGAGCAGTACTTC. Protein sequence: CASSEVAGGLRDYEQYF. V gene TRBV10-1 combines with J gene TRBJ2-7; TRBD2 is a possible D gene (6 bases). The germline CDR1 and CDR2 sequences are WNHNN and SYGVQD (reference sequence). The CDR3 length is 17 residues. V dropped 2 bases and J dropped 3 bases, with 20 bases sitting between them.

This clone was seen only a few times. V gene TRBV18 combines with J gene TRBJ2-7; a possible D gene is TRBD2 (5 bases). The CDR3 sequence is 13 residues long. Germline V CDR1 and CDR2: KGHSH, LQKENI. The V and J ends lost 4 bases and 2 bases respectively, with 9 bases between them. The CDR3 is CASSQADAYEQYF. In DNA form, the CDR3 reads TGTGCCAGCTCACAAGCGGACGCCTACGAGCAGTACTTC.

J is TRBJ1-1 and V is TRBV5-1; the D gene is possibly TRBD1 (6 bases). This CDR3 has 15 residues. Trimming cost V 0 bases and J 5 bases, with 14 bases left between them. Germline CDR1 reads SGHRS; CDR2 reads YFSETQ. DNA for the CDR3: TGCGCCAGCAGCTTGGACAGGGTGGGTAGGACTGAAGCTTTCTTT. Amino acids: CASSLDRVGRTEAFF.

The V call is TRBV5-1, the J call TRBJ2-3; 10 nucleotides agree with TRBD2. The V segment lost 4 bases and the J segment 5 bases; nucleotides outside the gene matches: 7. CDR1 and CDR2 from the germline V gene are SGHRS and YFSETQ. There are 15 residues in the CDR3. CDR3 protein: CASSQAGGSLDTQYF. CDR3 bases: TGCGCCAGCAGCCAAGCGGGGGGGAGTTTAGATACGCAGTATTTT.

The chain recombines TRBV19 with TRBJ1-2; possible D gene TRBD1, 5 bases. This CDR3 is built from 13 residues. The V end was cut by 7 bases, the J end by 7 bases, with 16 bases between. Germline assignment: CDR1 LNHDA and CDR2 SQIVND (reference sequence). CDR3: CASTSMGGSGYTF. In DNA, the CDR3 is TGTGCCAGTACCTCCATGGGGGGAAGTGGCTACACCTTC. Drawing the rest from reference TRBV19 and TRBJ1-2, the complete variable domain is DGGITQSPKYLFRKEGQNVTLSCEQNLNHDAMYWYRQDPGQGLRLIYYSQIVNDFQKGDIAEGYSVSREKKESFPLTVTSAQKNPTAFYLCASTSMGGSGYTFGSGTRLTVV.

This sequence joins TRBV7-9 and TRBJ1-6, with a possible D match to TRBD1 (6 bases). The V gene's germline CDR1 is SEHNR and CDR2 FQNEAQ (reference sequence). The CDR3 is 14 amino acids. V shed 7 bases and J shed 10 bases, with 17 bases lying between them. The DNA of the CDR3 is TGTGCCAGCACCAAGGGACAACCGCCGTCACCCCTCCACTTT. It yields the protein CASTKGQPPSPLHF.

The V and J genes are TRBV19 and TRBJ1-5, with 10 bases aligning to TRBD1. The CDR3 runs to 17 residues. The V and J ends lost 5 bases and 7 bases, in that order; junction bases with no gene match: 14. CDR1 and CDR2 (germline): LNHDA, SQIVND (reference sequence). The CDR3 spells CASSPLSGTGALQPQHF. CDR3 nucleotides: TGTGCCAGTAGTCCATTGTCCGGGACAGGGGCTCTCCAGCCCCAGCATTTT.

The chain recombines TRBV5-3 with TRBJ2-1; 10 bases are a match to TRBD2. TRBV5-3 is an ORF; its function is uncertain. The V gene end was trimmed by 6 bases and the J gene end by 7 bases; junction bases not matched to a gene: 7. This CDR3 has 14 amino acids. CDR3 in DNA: TGTGCCAGAACCGAGCGGGGGGGCCGTAATGAGCAGTTCTTC. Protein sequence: CARTERGGRNEQFF.

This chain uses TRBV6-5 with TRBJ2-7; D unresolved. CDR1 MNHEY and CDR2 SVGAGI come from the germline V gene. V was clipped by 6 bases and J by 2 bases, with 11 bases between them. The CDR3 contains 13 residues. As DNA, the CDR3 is TGTGCCAGCAGCGATACAGATACCTACGAGCAGTACTTC. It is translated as CASSDTDTYEQYF.

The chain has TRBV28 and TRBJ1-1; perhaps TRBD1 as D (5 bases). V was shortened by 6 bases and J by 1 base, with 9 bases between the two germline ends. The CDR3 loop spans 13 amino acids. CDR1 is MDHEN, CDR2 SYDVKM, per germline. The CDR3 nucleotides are TGTGCCAGCAGGGGGGGGAGGAACACTGAAGCTTTCTTT. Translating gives CASRGGRNTEAFF.

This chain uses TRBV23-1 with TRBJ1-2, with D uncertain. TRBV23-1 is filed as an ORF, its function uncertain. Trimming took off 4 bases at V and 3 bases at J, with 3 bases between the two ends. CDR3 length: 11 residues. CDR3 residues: CASSRDYGYTF. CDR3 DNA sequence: TGCGCCAGCAGTCGCGACTATGGCTACACCTTC.

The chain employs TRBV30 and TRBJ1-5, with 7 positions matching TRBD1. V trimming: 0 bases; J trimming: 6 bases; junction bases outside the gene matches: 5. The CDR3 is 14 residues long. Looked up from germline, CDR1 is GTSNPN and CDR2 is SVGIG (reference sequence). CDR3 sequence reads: CAWSVSRTGQPQHF. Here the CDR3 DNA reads TGTGCCTGGAGTGTATCAAGGACAGGTCAGCCCCAGCATTTT.

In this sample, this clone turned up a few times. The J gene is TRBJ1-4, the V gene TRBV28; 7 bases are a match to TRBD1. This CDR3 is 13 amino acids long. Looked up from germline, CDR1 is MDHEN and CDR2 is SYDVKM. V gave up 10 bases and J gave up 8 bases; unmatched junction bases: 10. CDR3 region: CAIQDRDGEKLFF. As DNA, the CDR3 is TGTGCCATCCAAGACAGGGATGGAGAAAAACTGTTTTTT.

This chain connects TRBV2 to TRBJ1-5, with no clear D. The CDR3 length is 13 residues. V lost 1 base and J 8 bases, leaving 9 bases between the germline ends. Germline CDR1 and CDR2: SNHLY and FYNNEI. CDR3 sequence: CASSEVTVEPQHF. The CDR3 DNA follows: TGTGCCAGCAGTGAAGTAACGGTGGAGCCCCAGCATTTT.

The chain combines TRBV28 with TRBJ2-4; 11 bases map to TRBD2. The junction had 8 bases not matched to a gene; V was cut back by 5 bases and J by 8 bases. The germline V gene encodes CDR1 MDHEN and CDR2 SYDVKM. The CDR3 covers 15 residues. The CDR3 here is CASSPSLAGGYIQYF. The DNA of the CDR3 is TGTGCCAGCAGTCCCAGTCTAGCGGGAGGATACATTCAGTACTTC.

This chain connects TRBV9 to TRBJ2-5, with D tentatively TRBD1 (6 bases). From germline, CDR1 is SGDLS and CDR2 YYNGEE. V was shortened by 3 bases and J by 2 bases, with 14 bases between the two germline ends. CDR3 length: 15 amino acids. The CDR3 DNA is TGTGCCAGCAGCGCGGTGACAGGTACTCAAGAGACCCAGTACTTC. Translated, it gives CASSAVTGTQETQYF. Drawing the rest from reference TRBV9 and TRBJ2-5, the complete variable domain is DSGVTQTPKHLITATGQRVTLRCSPRSGDLSVYWYQQSLDQGLQFLIQYYNGEERAKGNILERFSAQQFPDLHSELNLSSLELGDSALYFCASSAVTGTQETQYFGPGTRLLVL.

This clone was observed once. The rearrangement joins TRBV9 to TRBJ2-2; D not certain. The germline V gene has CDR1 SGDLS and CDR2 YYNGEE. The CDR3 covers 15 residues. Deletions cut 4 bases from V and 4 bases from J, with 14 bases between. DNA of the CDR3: TGTGCCAGCAGCTTAACACCCAAACCCACCGGGGAGCTGTTTTTT. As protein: CASSLTPKPTGELFF. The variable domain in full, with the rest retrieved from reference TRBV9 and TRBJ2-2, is DSGVTQTPKHLITATGQRVTLRCSPRSGDLSVYWYQQSLDQGLQFLIQYYNGEERAKGNILERFSAQQFPDLHSELNLSSLELGDSALYFCASSLTPKPTGELFFGEGSRLTVL.

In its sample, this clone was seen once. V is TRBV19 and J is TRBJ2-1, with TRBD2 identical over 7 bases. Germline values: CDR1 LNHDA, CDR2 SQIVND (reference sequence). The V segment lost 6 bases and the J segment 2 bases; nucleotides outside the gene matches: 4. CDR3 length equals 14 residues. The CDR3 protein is CASRAGTTYNEQFF. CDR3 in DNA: TGTGCCAGTAGGGCCGGGACTACCTACAATGAGCAGTTCTTC.